These T cell receptor beta chains were read from a single sample in a study of blood T cell repertoires in COVID-19. The repertoire was sequenced with immunoSEQ multiplex PCR; TCRdb's copy has only in-frame clones and lacks some. The repertoire holds approximately 130,000 clones, with 75% to 90% as singletons. Sequenced sample: peripheral blood. The source of these receptors is a man between 65 and 85 years old with active or convalescent COVID-19. The CDR3 runs from the conserved cysteine through the conserved F or W. D genes are given only for firm matches. Size values are once, few and many counts, or a class for expanded clones, and some rows have none.

D gene	clone size	V gene	J gene	CDR3 DNA	CDR3 protein
NA	few	TRBV10-3	TRBJ2-2	TGTGCCATCAGTGACCCGGGACTCGGCACCGGGGAGCTGTTTTTT	CAISDPGLGTGELFF
NA	NA	TRBV28	TRBJ1-6	TGTGCCAGCAGTTTAAGGGCAGGCGCGGGTAATTCACCCCTCCACTTT	CASSLRAGAGNSPLHF
NA	NA	TRBV6-5	TRBJ2-2	TGTGCCAGCAGTTACGGTTCTCCAGGGGCCGGGGAGCTGTTTTTT	CASSYGSPGAGELFF
TRBD1	NA	TRBV20-1	TRBJ1-5	TGCAGTGCTAGTTCCGGGACAGAAGGACAGCCCCAGCATTTT	CSASSGTEGQPQHF
NA	NA	TRBV5-1	TRBJ1-2	TGCGCCAGCAGCTTCGACTCTCTGGAGGGCTACACCTTC	CASSFDSLEGYTF
TRBD1	NA	TRBV19	TRBJ1-3	TGTGCCAGTAGTATCTGGACAGGGGGGACGGACACCATATATTTT	CASSIWTGGTDTIYF
NA	few	TRBV6-6	TRBJ1-5	TGTGCCAGCAGCCAGACAAGTAGCAATCAGCCCCAGCATTTT	CASSQTSSNQPQHF
TRBD1	NA	TRBV18	TRBJ2-3	TGTGCCAGCTCACCGCAGAGACAGGGAAGCACAGATACGCAGTATTTT	CASSPQRQGSTDTQYF
NA	few	TRBV7-7	TRBJ2-1	TGTGCTAGCAGCCCTGTGTCGGGCAATGAGCAGTTCTTC	CASSPVSGNEQFF
TRBD1	NA	TRBV11-2	TRBJ2-2	TGTGCCAGCAGTTCTACTCCGGGACAGGGGGCTACCGGGGAGCTGTTTTTT	CASSSTPGQGATGELFF
NA	NA	TRBV24-1	TRBJ2-2	TGTGCCACCAGCGAAGGACTGAACACCGGGGAGCTGTTTTTT	CATSEGLNTGELFF
TRBD2	NA	TRBV5-6	TRBJ2-2	TGTGCCAGCAGCCCTGGCGGGACTAGCGGGAGGTCGGCCACCGGGGAGCTGTTTTTT	CASSPGGTSGRSATGELFF
TRBD1	NA	TRBV28	TRBJ1-6	TGTGCCAGCAGTACAGGGACAGGGCATTCACCCCTCCACTTT	CASSTGTGHSPLHF
NA	NA	TRBV7-2	TRBJ2-1	TGTGCCAGCAGCTTACTCGGCTCCTACAATGAGCAGTTCTTC	CASSLLGSYNEQFF
TRBD1	NA	TRBV2	TRBJ1-5	TGTGCCAGCTGGGGGACAGGGGGCAATCAGCCCCAGCATTTT	CASWGTGGNQPQHF
NA	NA	TRBV6-4	TRBJ2-5	TGTGCCAGCAGTGACCTACAGGCTTCGGAGACCCAGTACTTC	CASSDLQASETQYF
TRBD2	NA	TRBV4-2	TRBJ2-7	TGTGCCAGCAGCCAAGTCCAAACTAGCGGGAGGGTATACGAGCAGTACTTC	CASSQVQTSGRVYEQYF
NA	NA	TRBV19	TRBJ2-5	TGTGCCAGTAGTGGGGGGAGGGAGACCCAGTACTTC	CASSGGRETQYF
TRBD2	NA	TRBV9	TRBJ2-2	TGTGCCAGCAGCGTAACGTCGGGAGGCGGGAGAGGAACCGGGGAGCTGTTTTTT	CASSVTSGGGRGTGELFF
NA	NA	TRBV14	TRBJ2-3	TGTGCCAGCAGCCGGCGGGACAGTAGCACAGATACGCAGTATTTT	CASSRRDSSTDTQYF
NA	NA	TRBV20-1	TRBJ2-2	TGCAGTGCCGCCACTAAGCGGGAGCTGTTTTTT	CSAATKRELFF
TRBD1	NA	TRBV10-3	TRBJ2-7	TGTGCCATCAGTGAAGGGACAGGGTCCACCTGGGGGCAGTACTTC	CAISEGTGSTWGQYF
NA	NA	TRBV18	TRBJ1-1	TGTGCCAGCTCACCCAGCGAGGTTCAGATTGAAGCTTTCTTT	CASSPSEVQIEAFF
TRBD1	NA	TRBV19	TRBJ1-5	TGTGCCAGTAGGGAAAGGGGGCAGTATCAGCCCCAGCATTTT	CASRERGQYQPQHF
TRBD2	NA	TRBV5-8	TRBJ2-3	TGTGCCAGCAGCTGGTCCGGGACTAGCGGGAGAACAGATACGCAGTATTTT	CASSWSGTSGRTDTQYF
NA	few	TRBV27	TRBJ1-6	TGTGCCAGCAGTTTGGACATTAATTCACCCCTCCACTTT	CASSLDINSPLHF
TRBD2	NA	TRBV7-9	TRBJ2-7	TGTGCCAGCAGCCCCGGGACTAGCAACGAGCAGTACTTC	CASSPGTSNEQYF
TRBD1	NA	TRBV3-1/TRBV3-2	TRBJ1-4	TGTGCCAGCAGCCTCTCTTCGACAGGGAGCGGGGAAAAACTGTTTTTT	CASSLSSTGSGEKLFF
NA	NA	TRBV7-2	TRBJ2-3	TGTGCCAGCAGCTTAGGACACTTCACAGATACGCAGTATTTT	CASSLGHFTDTQYF